This entry concerns a single T cell receptor beta chain. The target antigen is unknown. This entry is derived from a study of cytomegalovirus exposure and HLA in healthy donors. The data were produced by immunoSEQ multiplex PCR, yet TCRdb's version contains in-frame clones alone and is incomplete. The table records tens of thousands of clones, roughly 84% of them present only once. General observations from the study: First-cohort TCR clusters tended to co-occur in the 120 or so validation repertoires, a later analysis found. The study flagged about 160 TCR beta chains as cytomegalovirus-associated.

CDR1 MNHEY and CDR2 SMNVEV come from the germline V gene (reference sequence). This CDR3 is built from 16 residues. The V and J ends lost 2 bases and 0 bases, in that order; junction bases with no gene match: 6. The TCR sequence derives from a woman aged 18-29 years in good health and CMV-seropositive. The rearrangement joins TRBV27 to TRBJ2-7, with TRBD2 identical over 8 bases. Sample: PBMCs. CDR3 region: CASSLRASGYSYEQYF. Here the CDR3 DNA reads TGTGCCAGCAGTTTAAGGGCTAGCGGGTACTCCTACGAGCAGTACTTC.